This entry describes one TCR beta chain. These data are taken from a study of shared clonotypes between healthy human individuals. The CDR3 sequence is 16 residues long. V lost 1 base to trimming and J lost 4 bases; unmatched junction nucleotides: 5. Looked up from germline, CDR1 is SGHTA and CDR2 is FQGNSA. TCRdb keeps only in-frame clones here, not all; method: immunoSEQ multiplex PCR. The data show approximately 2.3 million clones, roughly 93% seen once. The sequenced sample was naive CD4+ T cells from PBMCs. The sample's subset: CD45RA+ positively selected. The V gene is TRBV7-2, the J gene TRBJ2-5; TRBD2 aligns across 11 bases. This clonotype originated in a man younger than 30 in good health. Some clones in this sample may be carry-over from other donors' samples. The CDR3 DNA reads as TGTGCCAGCAGCTTAGGGGCTAGCGGGAGGACAGAGACCCAGTACTTC. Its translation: CASSLGASGRTETQYF. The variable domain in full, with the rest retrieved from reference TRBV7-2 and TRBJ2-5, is GAGVSQSPSNKVTEKGKDVELRCDPISGHTALYWYRQSLGQGLEFLIYFQGNSAPDKSGLPSDRFSAERTGGSVSTLTIQRTQQEDSAVYLCASSLGASGRTETQYFGPGTRLLVL.